The present entry profiles one TCR beta chain with its context. The data were obtained in a study of T cell changes during pregnancy in multiple sclerosis. Here immunoSEQ multiplex PCR was the method, and the copy in TCRdb shows in-frame clones only, minus some. The table lists 50,000 to 65,000 clones, around nine tenths of them singletons, with roughly 3% in the top ten. Germline loops: CDR1 SGDLS, CDR2 YYNGEE. The CDR3 covers 14 residues. Trimming cost V 5 bases and J 1 base, with 12 bases left between them. This sample comprised CD8+ T cells from peripheral blood mononuclear cells, obtained before pregnancy. This receptor was identified in a female donor with multiple sclerosis, enrolled in a pregnancy study. The chain links TRBV9 to TRBJ1-1, with D maybe TRBD1 (5 bases). CDR3 sequence: CASSGTGGNTEAFF. DNA of the CDR3: TGTGCCAGCAGTGGAACGGGGGGGAACACTGAAGCTTTCTTT.